This entry describes one T cell receptor beta chain. This clonotype was seen a few times. Its specific antigen is unknown. Qualities for individual bases were not recorded, and no much larger clone is one base off. Library method: 5' RACE. The instrument was an Illumina HiSeq 2500. The second PCR ran for about 6 to 11 cycles and used a J-beta primer mix along with a sample-barcoded 5' primer. A template-switch 5' adaptor carrying 12 random nucleotides introduced a unique molecular identifier onto each TCR beta cDNA molecule. Each sample yielded at least 2.5 million CDR3-containing paired-end reads. First-strand cDNA was synthesized from all RNA with the Mint cDNA synthesis kit, primed by a TRBC-specific oligonucleotide. All cDNA was treated with uracil-DNA glycosylase and then went through a first 18-cycle PCR with the universal primers M1SS and BC2_uni_R. The study's processing was this. Each sample was normalized by randomly selecting 1 million high-quality reads, each carrying a distinct molecular identifier. Instead of being binned into consensus sequences, reads with shared molecular identifiers were discarded. MiTCR, set to a Q25 quality threshold and the strictest error-elimination algorithm, was used for CDR3 identification, clonotype clustering and error correction. A nonparametric unseen species model using Euler transformation provided a lower-bound estimate of total TCR beta diversity. The public sequencing data were trimmed at Q25 with fastp and processed into clonotypes with MiXCR by TCRdb, which kept only in-frame beta chains. When rows share a CDR3 protein, they turn into one entry using the most common DNA and genes. The authors' filters were not applied to this entry. For this sample the table gives nearly 1 million distinct CDR3 sequences, of which roughly 51% were detected only once. About 21% of the sample is in the top ten clones.

Systemically healthy Caucasian individuals from Russia, some 40 in total and aged about 6 to 100 years, were included as donors. Ten milliliters of peripheral blood were drawn from each donor into EDTA-treated Vacutainer tubes. Ficoll-Paque density-gradient centrifugation was used to isolate PBMCs, with at least 6.5 million per sample. Trizol reagent was used to extract total RNA from the PBMCs, yielding at least 5.5 micrograms per sample. For every donor, an aliquot of PBMCs went through flow cytometry to measure the percentages of naive CD45RAhigh/CD27high T cells. For CDR1 and CDR2, the germline V gene (reference sequence) lists DFQATT and SNEGSKA. Between the V and J ends, shortened by 1 base and 2 bases respectively, the junction contains 12 bases. The CDR3 starts with the cysteine, ends with the phenylalanine, and has 14 residues. Only the CDR3 part of the read is kept: 42 bases, read in frame from the first base.

This specimen belongs to a study of blood T cells in healthy people across ages (dated by TCRdb to about 2015). About the investigation overall: Template switching captured roughly one uniquely barcoded TCR beta cDNA molecule per two T cells in model experiments. Age-related changes in TCR beta repertoire diversity were measured in the study by deep sequencing normalized with unique cDNA molecular identifiers. The donors were split into four age groups: young (average 16 years), middle-aged (39), aged (roughly 60) and long-lived (over 75). To avoid experimental bias, donors of different ages were spread randomly across the sequencing lanes. The study analyzed two additional independent replicas of 1 million unique cDNA reads from the same blood draw for two donors, one aged 18 to 30 and one aged 80 or older. Paper-wide results and their limitations: Observed TCR beta diversity per million T cells fell roughly linearly with age, and a significant reduction was already apparent by age about 36. Because donor CMV infection status was unknown, age-related changes in expanded clonotypes were potentially confounded. Compared with the aged group, the long-lived group had more naive CD4+ T cells, fewer expanded clones and increased TCR diversity, suggesting age selection. Estimates of total diversity from one million sequenced T cells were regarded as lower bounds and underestimates. Observed TCR beta diversity correlated strongly with the percentage of naive T cells measured by flow cytometry. Since profiling was done on bulk unsorted PBMCs, naive and antigen-experienced compartments could not be conclusively compared.

This sequence was found in a woman aged 60 to 75 in good health. The rearrangement joined TRBV20-1 to TRBJ2-7; a tentative D match to TRBD2 spans 5 bases. The sequencing sample was made of blood. The DNA sequence reads TGCAGTGCTAGAGTTGCTAGCCGAACCTACGAGCAGTACTTC. It codes for CSARVASRTYEQYF.